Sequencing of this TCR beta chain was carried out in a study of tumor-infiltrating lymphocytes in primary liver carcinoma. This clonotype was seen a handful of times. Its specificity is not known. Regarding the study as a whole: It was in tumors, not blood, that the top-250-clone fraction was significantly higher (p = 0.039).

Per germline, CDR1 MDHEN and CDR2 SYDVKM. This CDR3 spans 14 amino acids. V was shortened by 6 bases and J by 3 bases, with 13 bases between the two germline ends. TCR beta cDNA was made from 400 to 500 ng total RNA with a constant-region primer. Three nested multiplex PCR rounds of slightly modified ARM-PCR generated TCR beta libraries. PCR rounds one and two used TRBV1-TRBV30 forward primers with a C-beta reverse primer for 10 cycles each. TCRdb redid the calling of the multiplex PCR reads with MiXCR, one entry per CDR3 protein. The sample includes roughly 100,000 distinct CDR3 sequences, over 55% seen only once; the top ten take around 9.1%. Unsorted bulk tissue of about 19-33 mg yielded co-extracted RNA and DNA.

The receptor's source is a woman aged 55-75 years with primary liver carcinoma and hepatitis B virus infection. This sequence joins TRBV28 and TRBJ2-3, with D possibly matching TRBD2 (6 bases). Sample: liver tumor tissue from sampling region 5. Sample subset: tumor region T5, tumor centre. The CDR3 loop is CASSSPGGTDTQYF. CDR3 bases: TGTGCCAGCAGCTCCCCCGGGGGTACAGATACGCAGTATTTT.